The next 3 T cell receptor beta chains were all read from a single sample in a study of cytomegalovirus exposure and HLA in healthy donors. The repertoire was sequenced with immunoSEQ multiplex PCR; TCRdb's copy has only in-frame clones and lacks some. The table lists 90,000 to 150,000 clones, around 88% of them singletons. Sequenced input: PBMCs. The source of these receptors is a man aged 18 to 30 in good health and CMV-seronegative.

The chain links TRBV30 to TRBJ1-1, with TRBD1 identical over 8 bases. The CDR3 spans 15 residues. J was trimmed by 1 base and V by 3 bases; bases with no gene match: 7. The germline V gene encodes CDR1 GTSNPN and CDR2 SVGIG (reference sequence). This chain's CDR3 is CAWSRGQGSNTEAFF. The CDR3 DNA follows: TGTGCCTGGAGCAGGGGGCAGGGATCGAACACTGAAGCTTTCTTT.

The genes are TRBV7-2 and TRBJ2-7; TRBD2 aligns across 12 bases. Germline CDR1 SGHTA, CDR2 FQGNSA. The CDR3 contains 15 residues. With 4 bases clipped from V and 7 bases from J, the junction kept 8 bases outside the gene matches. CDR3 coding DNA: TGTGCCAGCAGCTCGCTAGCGGGAGGGTTCTTGGAGCAGTACTTC. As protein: CASSSLAGGFLEQYF.

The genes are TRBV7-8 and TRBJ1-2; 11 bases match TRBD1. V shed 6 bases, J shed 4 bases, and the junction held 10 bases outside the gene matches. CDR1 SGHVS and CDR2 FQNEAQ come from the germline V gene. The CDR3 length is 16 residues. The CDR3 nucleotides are TGTGCCAGCAGGCTCCAGGACAGGGGGCAAGGCTATGGCTACACCTTC. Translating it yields CASRLQDRGQGYGYTF.